Following are 21 T cell receptor beta chains from one sample sequenced in a study of CD8 T cells in ankylosing spondylitis. In TCRdb, the 5' RACE reads were re-called with MiXCR into one record per CDR3 protein. The sample has some 270,000 distinct CDR3 sequences, 18% seen once. Sample: blood, either unsorted or a sorted T cell fraction (not recorded which). Receptors originate from a male donor with ankylosing spondylitis or in good health (not recorded which).

The rearrangement links TRBV5-1 to TRBJ2-7, with D perhaps TRBD2 (6 bases). Trimming stripped 1 base from V and 3 bases from J, with 11 bases between. CDR1 is SGHRS, CDR2 YFSETQ, per germline. The CDR3 has 14 amino acids. The CDR3 reads CASSLSGVLYEQYF. In DNA form, the CDR3 reads TGCGCCAGCAGCTTGTCGGGGGTACTCTACGAGCAGTACTTC.

The V call is TRBV6-5, the J call TRBJ2-2; a possible D gene is TRBD2 (6 bases). Germline CDR1 is MNHEY and CDR2 is SVGAGI. The CDR3 consists of 18 residues. V lost 2 bases and J 2 bases, leaving 18 bases between the germline ends. The CDR3 sequence: CASSYPPGGRINTGELFF. CDR3 bases: TGTGCCAGCAGTTACCCCCCCGGGGGACGGATAAACACCGGGGAGCTGTTTTTT.

This clonotype was seen repeatedly, ten times or more. V gene TRBV7-8 combines with J gene TRBJ1-1; D is unresolved. Trimming left V 0 bases short and J 1 base short, with 9 bases between. Germline V gene sequence: CDR1 SGHVS, CDR2 FQNEAQ. CDR3 size: 15 residues. The CDR3 region has the DNA TGTGCCAGCAGCTTAGCGCTAAGGGAGAACACTGAAGCTTTCTTT. Its protein product is CASSLALRENTEAFF.

The genes are TRBV15 and TRBJ1-6; the match to TRBD1 covers 8 bases. V shed 5 bases, J shed 7 bases, and the junction held 7 bases outside the gene matches. CDR1 is LNHNV, CDR2 YYDKDF, per germline (reference sequence). The CDR3 runs to 15 residues. The CDR3 here is CATSPVDRANSPLHF. The CDR3, as DNA: TGTGCCACCAGCCCCGTGGACAGGGCCAATTCACCCCTCCACTTT. Based on the CDR3 plus reference TRBV15 and TRBJ1-6, the full variable domain is DAMVIQNPRYQVTQFGKPVTLSCSQTLNHNVMYWYQQKSSQAPKLLFHYYDKDFNNEADTPDNFQSRRPNTSFCFLDIRSPGLGDTAMYLCATSPVDRANSPLHFGNGTRLTVT.

The rearrangement uses TRBV6-1 and TRBJ1-1; TRBD1 might be the D (5 bases). Trimming took off 2 bases at V and 5 bases at J, with 15 bases between the two ends. CDR3 length: 15 residues. Per germline, CDR1 MNHNS and CDR2 SASEGT. The CDR3 reads CASSETDGGGTEAFF. The CDR3 nucleotides are TGTGCCAGCAGTGAAACGGACGGGGGAGGGACTGAAGCTTTCTTT.

Ten or more counts support this clonotype. V gene TRBV4-2 combines with J gene TRBJ2-5, with 10 bases aligning to TRBD1. The germline CDR1 and CDR2 sequences are LGHNA and YNFKEQ. CDR3 length: 16 residues. V dropped 0 bases and J dropped 2; count of bases not matched to a gene: 3. CDR3 coding DNA: TGTGCCAGCAGCCAAGATGGACAGGGGGGTCAAGAGACCCAGTACTTC. Protein: CASSQDGQGGQETQYF.

This clonotype was picked up a small number of times. The rearrangement joins TRBV4-2 to TRBJ2-7; D is ambiguous. The CDR3 extends over 14 amino acids. Germline lookup yields CDR1 LGHNA and CDR2 YNFKEQ. V lost 1 base to trimming and J lost 4 bases, with 11 bases between them. CDR3 bases: TGTGCCAGCAGCCAAGTCGGCGAGAAATACGAGCAGTACTTC. Translated: CASSQVGEKYEQYF.

The V and J genes are TRBV18 and TRBJ2-1; maybe TRBD2 (6 bases). CDR3 length: 15 residues. Germline assignment: CDR1 KGHSH and CDR2 LQKENI. V lost 3 bases and J 4 bases, leaving 13 bases between the germline ends. The CDR3 sequence is CASSPGGPGYNEQFF. The DNA for the CDR3 is TGTGCCAGCTCACCGGGGGGACCCGGATACAATGAGCAGTTCTTC.

This clonotype came up many times. The chain couples TRBV27 to TRBJ2-7; no reliable D call. Germline loops: CDR1 MNHEY, CDR2 SMNVEV (reference sequence). The V end was cut by 1 base, the J end by 4 bases, with 5 bases between. This CDR3 spans 12 amino acids. CDR3 residues: CASSLYGYEQYF. In nucleotides, the CDR3 is TGTGCCAGCAGTTTATATGGGTACGAGCAGTACTTC.

This clonotype was counted a few times. The rearrangement joins TRBV29-1 to TRBJ2-2; D may be TRBD1 or TRBD2 (6 bases each). The CDR3 is made up of 13 amino acids. Germline CDR1 is SQVTM and CDR2 is ANQGSEA. The germline V and J ends were trimmed by 4 bases and 4 bases, with 10 bases remaining between them. This CDR3 reads CSVGGAVTGELFF. CDR3 sequence (DNA): TGCAGCGTTGGGGGGGCGGTCACCGGGGAGCTGTTTTTT.

This clonotype was observed a handful of times. This rearrangement joins TRBV5-1 to TRBJ1-5, with TRBD1 identical over 8 bases. Per the germline V gene, CDR1 is SGHRS and CDR2 is YFSETQ. The CDR3 has 14 residues. The ends lost 4 bases at V and 7 bases at J; junction bases unmatched: 7. The CDR3 region is CASSRGQGGQPQHF. The CDR3 nucleotides are TGCGCCAGCAGCCGCGGACAGGGTGGACAGCCCCAGCATTTT.

The chain carries TRBV11-2 and TRBJ2-6, with D tentatively TRBD1 or TRBD2 (5 bases each). The germline CDR1 and CDR2 sequences are SGHAT and FQNNGV. The CDR3 has 16 amino acids. V lost 3 bases and J 0 bases, leaving 9 bases between the germline ends. This CDR3 reads CASSFWDPSGANVLTF. In nucleotides, the CDR3 is TGTGCCAGCAGCTTTTGGGACCCCTCTGGGGCCAACGTCCTGACTTTC. Drawing the rest from reference TRBV11-2 and TRBJ2-6, the complete variable domain is EAGVAQSPRYKIIEKRQSVAFWCNPISGHATLYWYQQILGQGPKLLIQFQNNGVVDDSQLPKDRFSAERLKGVDSTLKIQPAKLEDSAVYLCASSFWDPSGANVLTFGAGSRLTVL.

This clonotype appeared once. The chain uses TRBV24-1 and TRBJ1-1, with a tentative D call TRBD1 (6 bases). CDR3 length: 15 amino acids. Germline loops: CDR1 KGHDR, CDR2 SFDVKD. V was shortened by 2 bases and J by 5 bases, with 14 bases between the two germline ends. The CDR3 reads CATSDSTEGGTEAFF. CDR3 sequence (DNA): TGTGCCACCAGTGATTCAACGGAAGGGGGGACTGAAGCTTTCTTT.

V usage is TRBV12-3 or TRBV12-4 and J usage is TRBJ2-1, with D tentatively TRBD1 or TRBD2 (5 bases each). The V gene lost 6 bases and the J gene lost 8 bases, with 11 bases spanning the gap. This CDR3 comprises 12 residues. This CDR3 reads CASSWGNHEQFF. The CDR3 DNA reads TGTGCCAGCAGCTGGGGGAACCATGAGCAGTTCTTC.

The sample holds a few counts of this clonotype. The chain joins TRBV7-8 to TRBJ2-3; no clear D. Trimming removed 1 base from V and 1 base from J, with 9 bases in between. The germline V gene encodes CDR1 SGHVS and CDR2 FQNEAQ. This CDR3 contains 15 residues. CDR3 coding DNA: TGTGCCAGCAGCTTAGGTCATGGGGGCACAGATACGCAGTATTTT. This sequence encodes CASSLGHGGTDTQYF.

The J gene is TRBJ1-1, the V gene TRBV7-9; possible D gene TRBD1, 5 bases. Per the germline V gene, CDR1 is SEHNR and CDR2 is FQNEAQ (reference sequence). The CDR3 extends over 14 amino acids. V was cut by 3 bases and J by 5 bases, with 13 bases left in between. The CDR3 DNA follows: TGTGCCAGCAGCTTCTCTTTGGGGGGAACTGAAGCTTTCTTT. Amino acid sequence: CASSFSLGGTEAFF.

This clonotype showed up just once. The chain combines TRBV27 with TRBJ1-4, with D tentatively TRBD1 (5 bases). The CDR3 covers 16 residues. The germline gives CDR1 MNHEY, CDR2 SMNVEV (reference sequence). Trimming pared 4 bases from V and 5 bases from J, leaving 17 bases between. CDR3 loop: CASSSLLGGNNEKLFF. As DNA, the CDR3 is TGTGCCAGCAGTTCACTTCTCGGGGGGAACAATGAAAAACTGTTTTTT.

This clonotype was recorded at least ten times. This CDR3 reads CASSLVGDSNTDTQYF. The CDR3 DNA reads as TGTGCCAGCAGCTTAGTAGGTGACTCCAACACAGATACGCAGTATTTT. The V and J genes are TRBV7-2 and TRBJ2-3, with D uncertain. V was pared by 1 base and J by 2 bases, with 13 bases between. The CDR3 is 16 amino acids. From germline, CDR1 is SGHTA and CDR2 FQGNSA. Combining the CDR3 with reference TRBV7-2 and TRBJ2-3 gives the whole variable domain GAGVSQSPSNKVTEKGKDVELRCDPISGHTALYWYRQSLGQGLEFLIYFQGNSAPDKSGLPSDRFSAERTGGSVSTLTIQRTQQEDSAVYLCASSLVGDSNTDTQYFGPGTRLTVL.

This clonotype appeared a few times. This chain links TRBV6-5 with TRBJ1-1, with D unclear. The CDR3 is made up of 15 amino acids. Germline V gene data show CDR1 as MNHEY and CDR2 as SVGAGI. V lost 4 bases to trimming and J lost 0 bases, with 12 bases between them. As DNA, the CDR3 is TGTGCCAGCAGTTTAGTTAGGCCCTTGAACACTGAAGCTTTCTTT. Its translation is CASSLVRPLNTEAFF.

This chain uses TRBV7-2 with TRBJ2-1; TRBD2 matches 7 bases. This CDR3 comprises 14 residues. The J segment lost 3 bases and the V segment lost 5 bases, leaving 4 bases of the junction unmatched. Germline V CDR1 and CDR2: SGHTA, FQGNSA. The CDR3 DNA reads as TGTGCCAGCAGCGCCGCGGGAGACTACAATGAGCAGTTCTTC. Translated, it gives CASSAAGDYNEQFF.

This clonotype came up a few times. The chain links TRBV29-1 to TRBJ2-7, with TRBD2 matching over 8 bases. This CDR3 contains 15 residues. The germline V gene encodes CDR1 SQVTM and CDR2 ANQGSEA. V was clipped by 4 bases and J by 2 bases; unmatched bases: 10. CDR3 DNA sequence: TGCAGCGTTGTCGGTGGGGGACTAGGGGCCTACGAGCAGTACTTC. Translating it yields CSVVGGGLGAYEQYF.